The clone carrying this T cell receptor (beta chain) was recorded a few times. Its antigen remains unidentified. The sample is drawn from a study of response to subunit inactivated influenza vaccine. Study-wide points: Few additional T cells are recruited per seasonal influenza vaccination, authors suggested.

TCRdb itself ran the RT-PCR reads through MiXCR, one entry per CDR3 protein. The sample comprises approximately 700,000 distinct CDR3 sequences, around 14% of which are singletons, and roughly 6.4% rests with the top ten. CDR3 length equals 13 residues. V gave up 4 bases and J gave up 0 bases, with 6 bases separating them. CDR1 and CDR2 (germline): LGHDT, YNNKEL (reference sequence). The chain employs TRBV3-1 and TRBJ1-2; D gene unclear. This material consisted of PBMCs from blood, taken around two weeks before vaccination. The sequence was collected from a man aged 45-65 years who received an inactivated influenza vaccine. CDR3 DNA sequence: TGTGCCAGCAGCCGAGACCCTAACTATGGCTACACCTTC. Its translation is CASSRDPNYGYTF.